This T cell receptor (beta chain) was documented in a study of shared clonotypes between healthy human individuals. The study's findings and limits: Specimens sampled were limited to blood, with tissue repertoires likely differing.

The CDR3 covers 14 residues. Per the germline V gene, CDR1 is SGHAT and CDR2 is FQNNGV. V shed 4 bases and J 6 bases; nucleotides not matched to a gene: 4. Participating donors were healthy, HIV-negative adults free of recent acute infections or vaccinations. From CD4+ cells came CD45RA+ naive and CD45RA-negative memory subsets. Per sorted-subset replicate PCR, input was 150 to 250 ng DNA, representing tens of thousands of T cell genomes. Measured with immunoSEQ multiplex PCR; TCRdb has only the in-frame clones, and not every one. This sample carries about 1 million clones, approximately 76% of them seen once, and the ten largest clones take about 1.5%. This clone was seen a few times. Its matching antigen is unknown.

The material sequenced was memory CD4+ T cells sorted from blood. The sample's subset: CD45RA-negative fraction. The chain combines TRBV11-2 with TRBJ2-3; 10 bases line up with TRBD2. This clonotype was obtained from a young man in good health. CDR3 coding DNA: TGTGCCAGCAGCTCCGATAGCGGGAGGGATACGCAGTATTTT. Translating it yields CASSSDSGRDTQYF.